This T cell receptor (beta chain) was sequenced in a study of blood T cell repertoires in COVID-19 (dated by TCRdb to the early 2020s). At the level of the whole study: Samples covering the acute and convalescent phases of COVID-19 were provided by collaborators in the United States, Italy and Spain. The prospective study material was composed of cDNA or gDNA derived from T cells, B-cell-depleted T cells, or PBMCs. Deeply sampled blood TCRbeta repertoires from subjects exposed to, actively infected with, or recovered from COVID-19 were included in the dataset. The repertoires were made available in a free public database intended to serve as a resource for research on the immune response to SARS-CoV-2. Samples came from the ongoing ImmuneRACE study (first 160 participants) plus 1,254 subjects from 6 global collaborators. Sample metadata almost always included a de-identified subject ID, COVID-19 status, age in years and sex. HLA class I and class II types, where available, came from metadata supplied by the sample provider rather than from assay-based typing. The research as a whole found: How much clinical and demographic metadata was included differed by source and by participant, and the metadata was provided uncurated.

The collaborating institutions used their own protocols to collect whole blood in K2EDTA tubes. For TCRbeta analysis, collaborators shipped samples as frozen whole blood, isolated PBMCs, or DNA extracted from either of those sample types. TCRbeta CDR3 regions were amplified from genomic DNA by means of the immunoSEQ Assay, a bias-controlled multiplex PCR. The authors' pipeline ran thus. Nucleated cell counts per sample were estimated from amplification of reference gene primers within the assay. To quantify the absolute abundance of each unique TCRbeta CDR3 rearrangement, sequence reads were collapsed and filtered. For each sample, productive Simpson clonality was calculated as the square root of Simpson's diversity index over productive rearrangements. TCRdb's version of the immuneACCESS table is confined to in-frame rearrangements and falls short of the full clone set. An unresolved V gene accounts for under half of the shortfall where checked; the remainder is of unknown origin. Clonal size and the V and J genes are those of that table, whereas D and trimming came from the DNA. This sample comprises around 70,000 clones, 65% to 85% of them detected only once. About 18% of the sample lies in the top ten.

This clone came up a few times. Its recognized antigen is unknown. Per-nucleotide qualities are absent, and no much larger clonotype sits a single base away. The germline ends are 12 bases apart after V is trimmed by 0 bases and J by 7 bases. The CDR3 holds 15 amino acids from the cysteine to the phenylalanine. Solely the CDR3 DNA is kept, with 45 bases framed from the first base. CDR1 MNHEY and CDR2 SVGAGI are derived from the germline V gene. Sequencing was carried out using peripheral blood. The chain is assembled from TRBV6-5 and TRBJ1-4; TRBD1 is perhaps the D gene, given 6 matching bases. This receptor was obtained from an older woman with acute or convalescent COVID-19. The CDR3 protein sequence reads: CASSYSRGGGEKLFF. Here is the DNA: TGTGCCAGCAGTTACTCTCGAGGGGGGGGTGAAAAACTGTTTTTT.